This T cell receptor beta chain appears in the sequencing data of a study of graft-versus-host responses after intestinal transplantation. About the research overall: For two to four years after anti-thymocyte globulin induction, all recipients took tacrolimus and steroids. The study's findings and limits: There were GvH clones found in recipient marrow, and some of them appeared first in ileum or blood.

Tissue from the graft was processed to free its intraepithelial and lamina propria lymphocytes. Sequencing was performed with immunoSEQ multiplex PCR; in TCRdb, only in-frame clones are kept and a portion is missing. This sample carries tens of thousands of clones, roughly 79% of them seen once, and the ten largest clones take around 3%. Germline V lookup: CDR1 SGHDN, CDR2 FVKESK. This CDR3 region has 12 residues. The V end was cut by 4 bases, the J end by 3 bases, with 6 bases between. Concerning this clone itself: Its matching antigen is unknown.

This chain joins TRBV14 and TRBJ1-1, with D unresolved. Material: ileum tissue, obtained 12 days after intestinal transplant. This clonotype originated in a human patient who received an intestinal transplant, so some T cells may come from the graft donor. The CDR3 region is CASSRVYTEAFF. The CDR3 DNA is TGTGCCAGCAGCCGAGTATACACTGAAGCTTTCTTT. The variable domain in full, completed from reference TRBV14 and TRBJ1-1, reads EAGVTQFPSHSVIEKGQTVTLRCDPISGHDNLYWYRRVMGKEIKFLLHFVKESKQDESGMPNNRFLAERTGGTYSTLKVQPAELEDSGVYFCASSRVYTEAFFGQGTRLTVV.